A single sample gave rise to the 9 T cell receptor beta chains below, sequenced in a study of T cells of healthy individuals. TCRdb used MiXCR to reprocess the 5' RACE reads, holding one entry per CDR3 protein. The profile shows 75,000 to 95,000 distinct CDR3 sequences, roughly 5% of them singletons. The source is a female donor in good health.

This clonotype was picked up many times. The chain has TRBV3-1 and TRBJ1-2; TRBD1 aligns across 7 bases. From germline, CDR1 is LGHDT and CDR2 YNNKEL (reference sequence). Trimming cost V 0 bases and J 2 bases; bases outside gene matches: 3. The CDR3 runs 15 residues. The CDR3 region has the DNA TGTGCCAGCAGCCAAGAATTACAGGGGAACTATGGCTACACCTTC. The encoded protein is CASSQELQGNYGYTF.

The chain carries TRBV5-1 and TRBJ2-2; 9 positions agree with TRBD2. Unmatched junction bases numbered 7, after V lost 3 bases and J lost 7 bases. The CDR3 contains 15 residues. CDR1 is SGHRS, CDR2 YFSETQ, per germline. Here the CDR3 reads CASSWGLAVGGELFF. The CDR3 DNA sequence: TGCGCCAGCAGCTGGGGACTAGCCGTCGGCGGGGAGCTGTTTTTT.

In regard to this clonotype: A much larger clone sits a single nucleotide away, making a read error possible. The chain links TRBV20-1 to TRBJ2-5, with 9 bases that match TRBD2. Germline-derived CDR1 and CDR2 are DFQATT and SNEGSKA (reference sequence). The CDR3 sequence is 14 residues long. The CDR3 protein is CRARAGLAQETQYF. CDR3 coding DNA: TGCAGAGCTAGGGCGGGACTAGCTCAAGAGACCCAGTACTTC.

The chain has TRBV29-1 and TRBJ2-4; 11 bases line up with TRBD1. The germline V gene encodes CDR1 SQVTM and CDR2 ANQGSEA. V was pared by 3 bases and J by 12 bases, with 10 bases of the junction left unmatched. This CDR3 has 14 residues. For the CDR3, the DNA is TGCAGCGTTGAGACGGGACAGGGGGTTGGTACTCAGTACTTC. Its protein is CSVETGQGVGTQYF.

This clonotype was detected ten times or more. The V and J genes are TRBV6-2 or TRBV6-3 and TRBJ1-2; TRBD1 might be the D (6 bases). The V gene's germline CDR1 is MNHEY and CDR2 SVGEGT. This CDR3 has 13 amino acids. V was cut by 6 bases and J by 2 bases, with 10 bases left in between. As DNA, the CDR3 is TGTGCCAGCAGAGGGCAGGGGAACTATGGCTACACCTTC. Protein product: CASRGQGNYGYTF.

This clonotype has a handful of counts. V and J are TRBV20-1 and TRBJ2-3; 9 positions agree with TRBD1. The CDR3 runs to 14 residues. Germline V gene data show CDR1 as DFQATT and CDR2 as SNEGSKA (reference sequence). The V segment lost 1 base and the J segment 4 bases; nucleotides outside the gene matches: 3. The CDR3 reads CSARAGQGPDTQYF. The CDR3, as DNA: TGCAGTGCTAGAGCTGGACAGGGGCCAGATACGCAGTATTTT.

V and J are TRBV20-1 and TRBJ2-7, with 7 bases that match TRBD2. Germline V gene data show CDR1 as DFQATT and CDR2 as SNEGSKA (reference sequence). J gave up 5 bases and V 0 bases, and 13 bases lay outside the gene matches. The CDR3 sequence is 16 residues long. The CDR3 DNA reads TGCAGTGCTAGAGAAGGTCTAGCGGACACATACCACGAGCAGTACTTC. This codes for CSAREGLADTYHEQYF.

Ten or more counts support this clonotype. The CDR3: CASSYEIGETQYF. DNA of the CDR3: TGTGCCAGCAGTTACGAGATTGGAGAGACCCAGTACTTC. The rearrangement uses TRBV6-2 or TRBV6-3 and TRBJ2-5, with D unclear. Trimming removed 2 bases from V and 4 bases from J, with 8 bases in between. The CDR3 totals 13 residues. The germline CDR1 and CDR2 sequences are MNHEY and SVGEGT.

The genes are TRBV6-5 and TRBJ1-3, with D possibly TRBD1 on 6 matching bases. This CDR3 has 19 residues. Per germline, CDR1 MNHEY and CDR2 SVGAGI. Trimming left V 8 bases short and J 0 bases short, with 26 bases between. The CDR3 bases are TGTGCCAGCTCTGAGGTTGAACAGGACAGCTCCTACTCTGGAAACACCATATATTTT. Its protein is CASSEVEQDSSYSGNTIYF.